The count of the clone carrying this T cell receptor beta chain is one. The antigen is not known. Sequencing was at deep level. Sequencing used immunoSEQ multiplex PCR; TCRdb keeps in-frame clones, though not all of them. Of around 700,000 clones listed, less than 80% were seen once; the top ten hold approximately 1.8%. This record comes from a study of shared clonotypes between healthy human individuals. Study background: Each donor had three CD4 naive, three CD4 memory, two CD8 naive and one CD8 memory plate.

Germline CDR1 and CDR2: SGHTA and FQGNSA. V was pared by 5 bases and J by 4 bases, with 14 bases between. This CDR3 is built from 15 residues. Study outcomes and limitations: All-four-donor shared clonotypes had higher generation probabilities than non-shared clonotypes did. A handful of donors showed sharing of roughly 5% of naive CD4 clonotypes.

The sample comprised memory CD4+ T cells sorted from blood. Subset described: CD45RA-negative fraction. This rearrangement joins TRBV7-2 to TRBJ2-2, with D perhaps given as TRBD1 or TRBD2 (5 bases each). The TCR was taken from a woman under 40 in good health. The CDR3 region is CASSRKVGTTGELFF. DNA for the CDR3: TGTGCCAGCAGCCGAAAGGTGGGGACCACCGGGGAGCTGTTTTTT.